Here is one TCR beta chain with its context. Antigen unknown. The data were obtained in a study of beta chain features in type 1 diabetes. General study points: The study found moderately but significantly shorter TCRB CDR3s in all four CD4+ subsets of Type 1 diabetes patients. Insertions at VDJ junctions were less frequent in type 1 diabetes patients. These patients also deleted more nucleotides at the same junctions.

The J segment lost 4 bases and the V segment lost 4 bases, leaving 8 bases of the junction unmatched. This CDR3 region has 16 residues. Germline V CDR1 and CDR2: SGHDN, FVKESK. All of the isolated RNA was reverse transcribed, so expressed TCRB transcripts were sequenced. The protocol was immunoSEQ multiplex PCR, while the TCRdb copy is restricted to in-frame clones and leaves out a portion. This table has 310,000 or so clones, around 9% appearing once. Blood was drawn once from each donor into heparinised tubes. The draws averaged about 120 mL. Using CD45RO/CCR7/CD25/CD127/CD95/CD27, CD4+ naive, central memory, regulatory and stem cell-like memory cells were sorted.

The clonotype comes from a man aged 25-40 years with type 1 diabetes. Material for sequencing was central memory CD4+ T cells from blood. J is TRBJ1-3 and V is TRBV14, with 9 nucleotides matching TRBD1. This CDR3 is CASSRRRDRAGNTIYF. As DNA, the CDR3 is TGTGCCAGCAGCCGGAGGAGGGACAGGGCCGGAAACACCATATATTTT. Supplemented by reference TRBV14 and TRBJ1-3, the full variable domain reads EAGVTQFPSHSVIEKGQTVTLRCDPISGHDNLYWYRRVMGKEIKFLLHFVKESKQDESGMPNNRFLAERTGGTYSTLKVQPAELEDSGVYFCASSRRRDRAGNTIYFGEGSWLTVV.